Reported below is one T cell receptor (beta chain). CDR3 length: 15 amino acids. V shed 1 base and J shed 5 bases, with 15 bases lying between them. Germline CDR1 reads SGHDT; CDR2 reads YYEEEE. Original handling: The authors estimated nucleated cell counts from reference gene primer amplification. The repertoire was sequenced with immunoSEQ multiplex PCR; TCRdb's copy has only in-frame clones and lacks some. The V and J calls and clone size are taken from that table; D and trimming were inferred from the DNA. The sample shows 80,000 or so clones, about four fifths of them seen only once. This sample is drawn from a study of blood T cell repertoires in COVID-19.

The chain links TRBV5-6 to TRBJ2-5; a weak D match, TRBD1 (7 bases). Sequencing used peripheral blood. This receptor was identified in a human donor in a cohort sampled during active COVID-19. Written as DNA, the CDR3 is TGTGCCAGCAGCTTGTGGGCGACAGGGACTGAGACCCAGTACTTC. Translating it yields CASSLWATGTETQYF. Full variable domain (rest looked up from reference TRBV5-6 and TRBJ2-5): DAGVTQSPTHLIKTRGQQVTLRCSPKSGHDTVSWYQQALGQGPQFIFQYYEEEERQRGNFPDRFSGHQFPNYSSELNVNALLLGDSALYLCASSLWATGTETQYFGPGTRLLVL.